The 5 T cell receptor beta chains below were found in one sample sequenced in a study of T-cell memory formation after mild COVID-19. Each CDR3 protein is one row after TCRdb ran MiXCR on the 5' RACE reads. The table lists hundreds of thousands of distinct CDR3 sequences, roughly a fifth of them singletons, with about 8.2% in the top ten. The sequenced sample consisted of PBMCs or a T cell subset sorted from them (not recorded which). The receptors were sampled from an adult woman who had mild COVID-19 (a few samples of this study predate the infection). Cell type and time point are not known.

This clonotype occurred a few times. The chain uses TRBV10-3 and TRBJ1-6, with TRBD1 identical over 9 bases. The V segment lost 8 bases and the J segment 5 bases; nucleotides outside the gene matches: 4. Germline lookup yields CDR1 ENHRY and CDR2 SYGVKD. The CDR3 totals 14 residues. CDR3 nucleotides: TGTGCCATCGGACGGGACAGGGATAATTCACCCCTCCACTTT. As protein: CAIGRDRDNSPLHF.

The chain employs TRBV3-1 and TRBJ2-2; 9 bases match TRBD1. J was trimmed by 5 bases and V by 0 bases; bases with no gene match: 7. This CDR3 contains 17 residues. Germline V CDR1 and CDR2: LGHDT, YNNKEL (reference sequence). The CDR3: CASSQEWGQGYTGELFF. The CDR3 DNA reads TGTGCCAGCAGCCAAGAGTGGGGACAGGGATATACCGGGGAGCTGTTTTTT.

This chain connects TRBV27 to TRBJ2-5, with TRBD1 matching over 10 bases. V lost 4 bases and J lost 4; bases outside the gene matches: 6. CDR3 length: 15 residues. Germline V lookup: CDR1 MNHEY, CDR2 SMNVEV (reference sequence). The DNA of the CDR3 is TGTGCCAGCAGTTCGCACCGGGACAGGGGAGAGACCCAGTACTTC. Amino acid sequence: CASSSHRDRGETQYF.

This clonotype was detected only a few times. The J gene is TRBJ1-3, the V gene TRBV12-3 or TRBV12-4, with D tentatively TRBD1 (5 bases). V was trimmed by 0 bases and J by 0 bases, leaving 12 bases between them. This CDR3 contains 17 residues. CDR3 residues: CASSLAPGLNSGNTIYF. As DNA, the CDR3 is TGTGCCAGCAGTTTAGCCCCGGGACTGAACTCTGGAAACACCATATATTTT.

The chain has TRBV25-1 and TRBJ1-6; D remains unclear. Germline CDR1 is MGHDK and CDR2 is SYGVNS. V gave up 5 bases and J gave up 7 bases, with 9 bases separating them. The CDR3 sequence is 13 residues long. The CDR3 nucleotides are TGTGCCAGCAGTCCGGGTAGGAATTCACCCCTCCACTTT. Its translation: CASSPGRNSPLHF.